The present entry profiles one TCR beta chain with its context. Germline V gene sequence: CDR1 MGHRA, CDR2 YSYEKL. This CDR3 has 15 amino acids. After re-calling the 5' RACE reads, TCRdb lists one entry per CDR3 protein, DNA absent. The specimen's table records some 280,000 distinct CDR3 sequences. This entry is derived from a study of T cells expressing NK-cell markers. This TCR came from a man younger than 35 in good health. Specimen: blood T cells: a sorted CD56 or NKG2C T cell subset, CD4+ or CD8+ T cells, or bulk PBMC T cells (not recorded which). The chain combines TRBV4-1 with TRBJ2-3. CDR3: CASSQDPRGPDTQYF.